Listed below are T cell receptor beta chains from one sample, sequenced in a study of blood T cells in healthy people across ages. TCRdb passed the 5' RACE reads through MiXCR, listing each CDR3 protein once. The sample comprises about 290,000 distinct CDR3 sequences, roughly 26% of which are singletons, and approximately 29% rests with the top ten. The sample consisted of blood. These receptors came from a woman aged 70-85 years in good health. CDR3s include the opening cysteine and the closing phenylalanine or tryptophan. The D gene is left open where the match is weak. Clone sizes are given selectively: once, few, many, or a class where the clone is expanded.

clone size: few; D gene: NA; J gene: TRBJ2-1; V gene: TRBV29-1; CDR3 protein: CSVEDRGNRNEQFF; CDR3 DNA: TGCAGCGTTGAAGATCGGGGCAATAGGAATGAGCAGTTCTTC
clone size: few; D gene: TRBD1; J gene: TRBJ1-1; V gene: TRBV7-9; CDR3 protein: CASSIRTGTNTEAFF; CDR3 DNA: TGTGCCAGCAGCATACGGACAGGGACGAACACTGAAGCTTTCTTT
clone size: NA; D gene: TRBD1; J gene: TRBJ2-7; V gene: TRBV6-5; CDR3 protein: CASRIDRARYEQYF; CDR3 DNA: TGTGCCAGCAGGATTGACAGGGCCCGCTACGAGCAGTACTTC
clone size: many; D gene: NA; J gene: TRBJ2-7; V gene: TRBV20-1; CDR3 protein: CSAPFPRSSAEQYF; CDR3 DNA: TGCAGTGCTCCCTTCCCCAGATCATCCGCCGAGCAGTACTTC
clone size: NA; D gene: NA; J gene: TRBJ2-1; V gene: TRBV7-3; CDR3 protein: CASSPTMSSYNEQFF; CDR3 DNA: TGTGCCAGCAGCCCAACTATGAGCTCCTACAATGAGCAGTTCTTC
clone size: many; D gene: NA; J gene: TRBJ1-4; V gene: TRBV5-1; CDR3 protein: CASSFGTLNEKLFF; CDR3 DNA: TGCGCCAGCAGCTTCGGGACGCTGAATGAAAAACTGTTTTTT
clone size: few; D gene: TRBD2; J gene: TRBJ2-7; V gene: TRBV9; CDR3 protein: CASSVVSSGLYEQYF; CDR3 DNA: TGTGCCAGCAGCGTAGTTTCTAGCGGACTCTACGAGCAGTACTTC
clone size: NA; D gene: TRBD2; J gene: TRBJ2-2; V gene: TRBV9; CDR3 protein: CASSVLAGARTGELFF; CDR3 DNA: TGTGCCAGCAGCGTACTAGCGGGAGCGCGCACCGGGGAGCTGTTTTTT
clone size: NA; D gene: NA; J gene: TRBJ2-7; V gene: TRBV10-3; CDR3 protein: CAIRFKARYEQYF; CDR3 DNA: TGTGCCATCAGGTTCAAGGCACGCTACGAGCAGTACTTC
clone size: NA; D gene: TRBD1; J gene: TRBJ2-2; V gene: TRBV27; CDR3 protein: CASSSYGTGPGELFF; CDR3 DNA: TGTGCCAGCAGTTCATATGGGACAGGGCCCGGGGAGCTGTTTTTT
clone size: few; D gene: NA; J gene: TRBJ2-5; V gene: TRBV5-1; CDR3 protein: CASSLAGDGETQYF; CDR3 DNA: TGCGCCAGCAGCTTGGCAGGGGATGGGGAGACCCAGTACTTC
clone size: few; D gene: TRBD1; J gene: TRBJ2-1; V gene: TRBV12-3/TRBV12-4; CDR3 protein: CASSPGTGSPNEQFF; CDR3 DNA: TGTGCCAGCAGTCCCGGGACAGGGTCTCCGAATGAGCAGTTCTTC
clone size: once; D gene: NA; J gene: TRBJ2-4; V gene: TRBV27; CDR3 protein: CASSLRAKGDIQYF; CDR3 DNA: TGTGCCAGCAGTTTAAGGGCCAAAGGGGACATTCAGTACTTC
clone size: NA; D gene: NA; J gene: TRBJ1-3; V gene: TRBV16; CDR3 protein: CASSQLGQYDSGNTIYF; CDR3 DNA: TGTGCCAGCAGCCAGCTTGGACAGTACGACTCTGGAAACACCATATATTTT
clone size: NA; D gene: TRBD2; J gene: TRBJ2-1; V gene: TRBV18; CDR3 protein: CASSPLAGGGNEQFF; CDR3 DNA: TGTGCCAGCTCACCACTAGCGGGAGGGGGCAATGAGCAGTTCTTC
clone size: NA; D gene: NA; J gene: TRBJ2-1; V gene: TRBV5-1; CDR3 protein: CASSLIRSRSSYNEQFF; CDR3 DNA: TGCGCCAGCAGCTTGATCCGCTCTCGGAGCTCCTACAATGAGCAGTTCTTC
clone size: NA; D gene: NA; J gene: TRBJ2-5; V gene: TRBV6-6; CDR3 protein: CASSYPTGTPVETQYF; CDR3 DNA: TGTGCCAGCAGTTACCCGACAGGCACCCCCGTGGAGACCCAGTACTTC
clone size: few; D gene: NA; J gene: TRBJ2-5; V gene: TRBV7-9; CDR3 protein: CASSFLGHQETQYF; CDR3 DNA: TGTGCCAGCAGCTTTCTCGGCCACCAAGAGACCCAGTACTTC
clone size: once; D gene: NA; J gene: TRBJ2-3; V gene: TRBV27; CDR3 protein: CASSFLGLADTQYF; CDR3 DNA: TGTGCCAGCAGTTTTCTCGGACTGGCAGATACGCAGTATTTT
clone size: NA; D gene: TRBD1; J gene: TRBJ2-7; V gene: TRBV28; CDR3 protein: CASSSYWDRGAEQYF; CDR3 DNA: TGTGCCAGCAGTTCCTATTGGGACAGGGGCGCCGAGCAGTACTTC
clone size: few; D gene: NA; J gene: TRBJ2-5; V gene: TRBV4-1; CDR3 protein: CASNQEPGSGQETQYF; CDR3 DNA: TGCGCCAGCAACCAAGAGCCAGGGAGTGGCCAAGAGACCCAGTACTTC
clone size: many; D gene: NA; J gene: TRBJ1-1; V gene: TRBV20-1; CDR3 protein: CSASSAVFGAFF; CDR3 DNA: TGCAGTGCCTCCTCGGCGGTCTTTGGGGCTTTCTTT
clone size: NA; D gene: TRBD1; J gene: TRBJ1-4; V gene: TRBV20-1; CDR3 protein: CSAVPTGNEKLFF; CDR3 DNA: TGCAGTGCCGTCCCGACAGGGAATGAAAAACTGTTTTTT
clone size: NA; D gene: NA; J gene: TRBJ2-5; V gene: TRBV18; CDR3 protein: CASSITRQETQYF; CDR3 DNA: TGTGCCAGCTCAATTACTAGGCAAGAGACCCAGTACTTC
clone size: NA; D gene: TRBD2; J gene: TRBJ2-3; V gene: TRBV20-1; CDR3 protein: CSAWRGLAGGDTQYF; CDR3 DNA: TGCAGTGCCTGGAGGGGACTAGCGGGAGGAGATACGCAGTATTTT
clone size: NA; D gene: NA; J gene: TRBJ1-3; V gene: TRBV3-1; CDR3 protein: CASSQTDRPRSGNTIYF; CDR3 DNA: TGTGCCAGCAGCCAGACCGACAGGCCCCGCTCTGGAAACACCATATATTTT
clone size: many; D gene: NA; J gene: TRBJ2-4; V gene: TRBV29-1; CDR3 protein: CSVEGSKNIQYF; CDR3 DNA: TGCAGCGTTGAAGGGAGTAAAAACATTCAGTACTTC
clone size: few; D gene: TRBD1; J gene: TRBJ1-3; V gene: TRBV28; CDR3 protein: CASTLGTGLSGNTIYF; CDR3 DNA: TGTGCCAGCACCCTAGGGACAGGACTCTCTGGAAACACCATATATTTT
clone size: many; D gene: NA; J gene: TRBJ2-2; V gene: TRBV5-1; CDR3 protein: CASRVENTGELFF; CDR3 DNA: TGCGCCAGCAGAGTAGAAAACACCGGGGAGCTGTTTTTT
clone size: few; D gene: NA; J gene: TRBJ1-4; V gene: TRBV29-1; CDR3 protein: CSVQRVFGEKLFF; CDR3 DNA: TGCAGCGTACAGAGGGTATTCGGTGAAAAACTGTTTTTT
clone size: few; D gene: NA; J gene: TRBJ2-3; V gene: TRBV5-1; CDR3 protein: CASSLEETDTQYF; CDR3 DNA: TGCGCCAGCAGCTTGGAGGAAACAGATACGCAGTATTTT
clone size: NA; D gene: NA; J gene: TRBJ2-5; V gene: TRBV2; CDR3 protein: CASRTDKETQYF; CDR3 DNA: TGTGCCAGTCGGACTGATAAAGAGACCCAGTACTTC
clone size: NA; D gene: NA; J gene: TRBJ1-2; V gene: TRBV28; CDR3 protein: CASSLLQAVKGGYTF; CDR3 DNA: TGTGCCAGCAGTTTATTGCAGGCCGTTAAGGGCGGCTACACCTTC
clone size: NA; D gene: TRBD1; J gene: TRBJ1-1; V gene: TRBV5-6; CDR3 protein: CASSFNTGAEAFF; CDR3 DNA: TGTGCCAGCAGCTTCAATACAGGGGCAGAAGCTTTCTTT
clone size: few; D gene: NA; J gene: TRBJ2-7; V gene: TRBV20-1; CDR3 protein: CSARDLHGERNSYEQYF; CDR3 DNA: TGCAGTGCTAGAGATCTCCATGGTGAGCGGAACTCCTACGAGCAGTACTTC
clone size: many; D gene: TRBD2; J gene: TRBJ2-7; V gene: TRBV3-1; CDR3 protein: CASSQGTSGTGEQYF; CDR3 DNA: TGTGCCAGCAGCCAGGGGACTAGCGGGACGGGCGAGCAGTACTTC
clone size: few; D gene: TRBD2; J gene: TRBJ2-2; V gene: TRBV11-1; CDR3 protein: CASSKDLIGRLTLAGVTGELFF; CDR3 DNA: TGTGCCAGCAGCAAGGACCTCATCGGACGTTTGACTCTAGCGGGCGTCACCGGGGAGCTGTTTTTT
clone size: few; D gene: NA; J gene: TRBJ1-5; V gene: TRBV5-1; CDR3 protein: CASIGWRGDQPQHF; CDR3 DNA: TGCGCCAGCATCGGGTGGAGGGGGGATCAGCCCCAGCATTTT
clone size: NA; D gene: NA; J gene: TRBJ2-5; V gene: TRBV20-1; CDR3 protein: CSASNKETQYF; CDR3 DNA: TGCAGTGCTAGTAATAAGGAGACCCAGTACTTC
clone size: NA; D gene: TRBD1; J gene: TRBJ1-5; V gene: TRBV7-2; CDR3 protein: CASSRTGQPEPQHF; CDR3 DNA: TGTGCCAGCAGCCGGACGGGACAGCCGGAGCCCCAGCATTTT
clone size: few; D gene: NA; J gene: TRBJ2-3; V gene: TRBV11-2; CDR3 protein: CASSPRSRRGGYF; CDR3 DNA: TGTGCCAGCAGCCCCCGTTCAAGACGGGGTGGGTATTTT
clone size: once; D gene: TRBD1; J gene: TRBJ1-1; V gene: TRBV7-9; CDR3 protein: CASSFEDRGAFF; CDR3 DNA: TGTGCCAGCAGCTTCGAGGACAGGGGAGCTTTCTTT